Below, 18 T cell receptor beta chains from the same sample are listed, as sequenced in a study of T cell changes during pregnancy in multiple sclerosis. Sequenced by immunoSEQ multiplex PCR; TCRdb stores in-frame clones only, minus some. The data hold about 74,000 clones, with roughly 92% observed a single time. This specimen consisted of peripheral blood, obtained after pregnancy. The receptors stem from a female donor in good health, enrolled as a control in a pregnancy study.

This rearrangement joins TRBV28 to TRBJ2-3; tentatively, D is TRBD2 (6 bases). CDR3 size: 16 residues. Trimming cost V 3 bases and J 2 bases, with 15 bases left between them. CDR1 is MDHEN and CDR2 is SYDVKM in the germline V gene. The CDR3 is CASSFPSSGFTDTQYF. Here the CDR3 DNA reads TGTGCCAGCAGTTTTCCCTCGAGCGGGTTCACAGATACGCAGTATTTT.

The gene calls are TRBV29-1 and TRBJ2-1, with 7 positions matching TRBD2. V gave up 4 bases and J gave up 14 bases; unmatched junction bases: 20. Germline V gene lookup returns CDR1 SQVTM and CDR2 ANQGSEA. This CDR3 is 15 amino acids long. As DNA, the CDR3 is TGCAGCGTTGTAGGATCGGCTAGCGGCCTCGGTTTGAAGTTCTTC. Translation gives CSVVGSASGLGLKFF.

This chain links TRBV28 with TRBJ1-1; possibly TRBD1 for D (6 bases). The CDR3 extends over 14 amino acids. CDR1 is MDHEN and CDR2 is SYDVKM in the germline V gene. V lost 8 bases, J lost 0 bases, and 13 bases lay in between. CDR3 coding DNA: TGTGCCAGCGGCACCGGGACACTGAACACTGAAGCTTTCTTT. It is translated as CASGTGTLNTEAFF.

This chain links TRBV11-2 with TRBJ2-5; 13 nucleotides line up with TRBD2. The trim removed 0 bases at V and 5 bases at J, leaving 9 bases unmatched. This CDR3 is 18 amino acids long. The V gene's germline CDR1 is SGHAT and CDR2 FQNNGV. The chain's CDR3 is CASSLEYGLAGEGETQYF. The CDR3 bases are TGTGCCAGCAGCTTAGAGTATGGACTAGCGGGAGAGGGCGAGACCCAGTACTTC.

The chain carries TRBV4-2 and TRBJ2-3, with D uncertain. Trimming stripped 4 bases from V and 6 bases from J, with 11 bases between. The CDR3 has 13 amino acids. Per germline, CDR1 LGHNA and CDR2 YNFKEQ. The CDR3 protein is CASSPSRKDTQYF. DNA for the CDR3: TGTGCCAGCAGCCCTTCTAGGAAGGATACGCAGTATTTT.

This chain uses TRBV7-9 with TRBJ2-1, with D tentatively TRBD2 (6 bases). V was trimmed by 1 base and J by 7 bases, leaving 11 bases between them. CDR1 is SEHNR and CDR2 is FQNEAQ in the germline V gene (reference sequence). This CDR3 region has 14 residues. CDR3 region: CASSLDRGRNEQFF. The CDR3 bases are TGTGCCAGCAGCTTAGACCGGGGGAGGAATGAGCAGTTCTTC.

This clone was detected only once. CDR3 coding DNA: TGTGCCAGCGCGACAGGGCGCACAGATACGCAGTATTTT. As protein: CASATGRTDTQYF. J is TRBJ2-3 and V is TRBV5-6; 7 bases fit TRBD1. After removal of 7 bases from V and 1 base from J, the junction contained 3 bases not matched to a gene. The CDR3 length is 13 residues. Germline V CDR1 and CDR2: SGHDT, YYEEEE. The full variable domain, its missing parts supplied by reference TRBV5-6 and TRBJ2-3, is DAGVTQSPTHLIKTRGQQVTLRCSPKSGHDTVSWYQQALGQGPQFIFQYYEEEERQRGNFPDRFSGHQFPNYSSELNVNALLLGDSALYLCASATGRTDTQYFGPGTRLTVL.

The chain recombines TRBV9 with TRBJ2-3; 12 bases are shared with TRBD2. The CDR3 has 15 residues. Germline loops: CDR1 SGDLS, CDR2 YYNGEE. The V gene end was trimmed by 4 bases and the J gene end by 3 bases; junction bases not matched to a gene: 3. The CDR3 DNA reads as TGTGCCAGCAGCCTAGCGGGAGGGCCTACAGATACGCAGTATTTT. Protein product: CASSLAGGPTDTQYF.

V is TRBV7-3 and J is TRBJ1-1, with 8 bases lining up with TRBD1. CDR3 length equals 14 residues. Looked up from germline, CDR1 is SGHTA and CDR2 is FQGTGA. V was pared by 5 bases and J by 1 base, with 3 bases of the junction left unmatched. The CDR3 DNA reads TGTGCCAGCAGCATCGGACAGGGGAACACTGAAGCTTTCTTT. Protein sequence: CASSIGQGNTEAFF.

The V call is TRBV5-1, the J call TRBJ2-1; the match to TRBD2 covers 8 bases. Looked up from germline, CDR1 is SGHRS and CDR2 is YFSETQ. The trim removed 4 bases at V and 10 bases at J, leaving 13 bases unmatched. The CDR3 consists of 15 residues. CDR3 in DNA: TGCGCCAGCAGCCCCGGACTAGCTCCTCACCAGGAGCAGTTCTTC. It codes for CASSPGLAPHQEQFF.

V gene TRBV6-1 combines with J gene TRBJ2-1; a possible D gene is TRBD1 (5 bases). Per germline, CDR1 MNHNS and CDR2 SASEGT. The CDR3 is 10 amino acids. V was pared by 8 bases and J by 15 bases, with 14 bases between. The DNA of the CDR3 is TGTGCCAGCTTAGAGACAGCTTGGTTCTTC. It codes for CASLETAWFF.

The chain links TRBV19 to TRBJ1-2; D is unresolved. Trimming cost V 3 bases and J 6 bases, with 11 bases left between them. The CDR3 runs to 13 residues. Per the germline V gene, CDR1 is LNHDA and CDR2 is SQIVND (reference sequence). This CDR3 reads CASSMRASHGYTF. The CDR3 coding sequence is TGTGCCAGTAGTATGCGGGCATCCCATGGCTACACCTTC.

This rearrangement joins TRBV5-5 to TRBJ1-5; D not resolved. Trimming took off 7 bases at V and 2 bases at J, with 22 bases between the two ends. Looked up from germline, CDR1 is SGHKS and CDR2 is YYEKEE (reference sequence). This CDR3 contains 17 residues. CDR3 in DNA: TGTGCCAGCGGTCGATTTAGACATCCTATTTGCAATCAGCCCCAGCATTTT. It encodes CASGRFRHPICNQPQHF.

This clone was counted between two and nine times. V gene TRBV16 combines with J gene TRBJ1-2, with 9 bases fitting TRBD1. CDR3 length: 13 residues. Germline V CDR1 and CDR2: KGHSY, FQNENV. Unmatched junction bases numbered 3, after V lost 5 bases and J lost 5 bases. This CDR3 reads CASSSGQGYGYTF. CDR3 nucleotides: TGTGCCAGCAGCTCTGGACAGGGGTATGGCTACACCTTC.

This chain uses TRBV15 with TRBJ2-1; weak D call: TRBD1 (5 bases). V was shortened by 0 bases and J by 8 bases, with 14 bases between the two germline ends. The germline V gene encodes CDR1 LNHNV and CDR2 YYDKDF (reference sequence). The CDR3 totals 15 residues. CDR3 sequence reads: CATSREATVGHEQFF. The CDR3 DNA sequence: TGTGCCACCAGCAGAGAGGCGACAGTAGGCCATGAGCAGTTCTTC. The variable domain in full, with the rest retrieved from reference TRBV15 and TRBJ2-1, is DAMVIQNPRYQVTQFGKPVTLSCSQTLNHNVMYWYQQKSSQAPKLLFHYYDKDFNNEADTPDNFQSRRPNTSFCFLDIRSPGLGDTAMYLCATSREATVGHEQFFGPGTRLTVL.

The chain has TRBV16 and TRBJ1-5; tentatively, D is TRBD1 (5 bases). V gave up 4 bases and J gave up 1 base, with 20 bases separating them. CDR3 size: 18 residues. Germline V lookup: CDR1 KGHSY, CDR2 FQNENV. CDR3 in amino acids: CASSPARGRSSSNQPQHF. CDR3 bases: TGTGCCAGCAGCCCCGCCCGGGGGAGGTCCTCGAGCAATCAGCCCCAGCATTTT.

The rearrangement links TRBV21-1 to TRBJ1-4; the table's D gene call, TRBD1, was not cross checked with the DNA. TRBV21-1 represents a pseudogene. The CDR3 extends over 17 amino acids. The CDR3 region is CASSKLGRQVNNEKLFF. The CDR3 DNA is TGTGCCAGCAGCAAATTGGGACGACAGGTTAATAATGAAAAACTGTTTTTT.

The chain links TRBV6-6 to TRBJ2-1; D gene uncertain. The CDR3 has 12 residues. Trimming took off 5 bases at V and 7 bases at J, with 9 bases between the two ends. Germline values: CDR1 MNHNY, CDR2 SVGAGI (reference sequence). DNA of the CDR3: TGTGCCAGCAGTCTTACATGGAATGAGCAGTTCTTC. The encoded protein is CASSLTWNEQFF.